Below are 8 T cell receptor beta chains sequenced from a single sample in a study of T cells in Graves' hyperthyroidism and ophthalmopathy. RNA transcripts provided the source from which TCR beta CDR3 regions were amplified. Initially, a first-round RT-PCR of the TCR CDR3 employed the HTBI primer set. A single record per CDR3 protein comes from TCRdb applying MiXCR to the multiplex PCR reads. The profile covers about 840,000 distinct CDR3 sequences, with around 38% appearing a single time and approximately 10% taken by the ten largest. Sequences were obtained from blood. Receptor source: a man aged 18 to 35 with Graves' hyperthyroidism.

There are many counts of this clonotype. J is TRBJ2-5 and V is TRBV7-9; D is unclear. Germline V lookup: CDR1 SEHNR, CDR2 FQNEAQ (reference sequence). This CDR3 is built from 13 residues. Trimming left V 1 base short and J 5 bases short, with 8 bases between. This CDR3 is CASSLEGLETQYF. The DNA of the CDR3 is TGTGCCAGCAGCTTAGAAGGGTTGGAGACCCAGTACTTC.

Comments on this clonotype: Compared with germline, one end of the junction differs, possibly owing to a read error. The chain combines TRBV12-3 or TRBV12-4 with TRBJ2-5; D is unresolved. There are 12 residues in the CDR3. The CDR3 is CASSSGREAQYF. The CDR3 region has the DNA TGTGCCAGCAGTTCAGGCCGAGAGGCCCAGTACTTC.

The chain links TRBV30 to TRBJ1-5; weak D call: TRBD1 (5 bases). The CDR3 extends over 14 amino acids. Germline V gives CDR1 GTSNPN, CDR2 SVGIG (reference sequence). Trimming removed 2 bases at V and 5 bases at J, with 13 bases between. CDR3 sequence: CAWSPGGGYQPQHF. CDR3 nucleotides: TGTGCCTGGAGTCCCGGGGGAGGTTATCAGCCCCAGCATTTT.

The chain has TRBV11-1 and TRBJ1-2; D not resolved. The germline V gene encodes CDR1 SGHAT and CDR2 FQDESV (reference sequence). Trimming left V 2 bases short and J 4 bases short, with 8 bases between. The CDR3 covers 13 residues. CDR3 sequence (DNA): TGTGCCAGCAGCTTATCGACGGCCTATGGCTACACCTTC. It codes for CASSLSTAYGYTF.

This clonotype was picked up a small number of times. This sequence joins TRBV2 and TRBJ1-6, with 8 bases lining up with TRBD1. V gave up 5 bases and J gave up 7 bases; unmatched junction bases: 7. The germline gives CDR1 SNHLY, CDR2 FYNNEI. This CDR3 has 15 residues. The CDR3 here is CASSYSGTGNSPLHF. In nucleotides, the CDR3 is TGTGCCAGCAGTTACTCCGGGACAGGAAATTCACCCCTCCACTTT.

This clonotype was recorded a few times. V and J are TRBV2 and TRBJ1-1; D perhaps matches TRBD1 (6 bases). Germline lookup yields CDR1 SNHLY and CDR2 FYNNEI. The CDR3 totals 15 residues. The V end lost 6 bases, the J end lost 0 bases, and 14 bases lay between the germline ends. CDR3 residues: CASREDSAMNTEAFF. In DNA form, the CDR3 reads TGTGCCAGCAGGGAGGACAGTGCCATGAACACTGAAGCTTTCTTT.

The chain carries TRBV7-2 and TRBJ2-2, with 7 bases fitting TRBD1. The CDR3 totals 16 residues. CDR1 is SGHTA and CDR2 is FQGNSA in the germline V gene. Trimming cost V 1 base and J 0 bases; bases outside gene matches: 2. The CDR3 DNA reads as TGTGCCAGCAGCTTAGAGGGGGCAGCGAACACCGGGGAGCTGTTTTTT. It is translated as CASSLEGAANTGELFF.

This clonotype was counted ten times or more. The V call is TRBV19, the J call TRBJ1-3, with TRBD1 as a possible D gene (6 bases). The V end was cut by 6 bases, the J end by 2 bases, with 14 bases between. CDR1 and CDR2 from the germline V gene are LNHDA and SQIVND (reference sequence). CDR3 length equals 15 residues. The CDR3 nucleotides read TGTGCCAGTAGATCTTGGGACACCCCTGGAAACACCATATATTTT. It yields the protein CASRSWDTPGNTIYF.